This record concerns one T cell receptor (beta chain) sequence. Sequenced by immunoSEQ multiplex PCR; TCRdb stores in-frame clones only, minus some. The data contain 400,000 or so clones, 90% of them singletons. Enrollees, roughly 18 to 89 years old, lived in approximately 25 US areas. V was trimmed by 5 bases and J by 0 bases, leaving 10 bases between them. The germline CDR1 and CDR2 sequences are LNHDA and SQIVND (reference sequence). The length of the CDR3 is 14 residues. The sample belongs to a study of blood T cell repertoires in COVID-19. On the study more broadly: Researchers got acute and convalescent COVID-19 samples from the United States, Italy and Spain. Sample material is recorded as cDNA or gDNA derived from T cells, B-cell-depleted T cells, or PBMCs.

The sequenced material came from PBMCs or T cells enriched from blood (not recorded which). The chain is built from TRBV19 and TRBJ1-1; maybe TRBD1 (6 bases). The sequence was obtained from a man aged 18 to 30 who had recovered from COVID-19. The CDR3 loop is CASSLGALNTEAFF. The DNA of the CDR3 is TGTGCCAGTAGTTTGGGGGCCTTGAACACTGAAGCTTTCTTT.